This TCR beta chain was sequenced in a study of blood T cell repertoires in COVID-19. The repertoire was sequenced with immunoSEQ multiplex PCR; TCRdb's copy has only in-frame clones and lacks some. The table includes 90,000 to 120,000 clones, 90% to 95% detected once. V lost 3 bases and J 1 base, leaving 7 bases between the germline ends. Germline V gene data show CDR1 as LNHDA and CDR2 as SQIVND (reference sequence). This CDR3 is 14 amino acids long. The sequence was obtained from a woman aged 25 to 39 with acute or convalescent COVID-19. Sequencing was done on a sample of peripheral blood. The rearrangement joins TRBV19 to TRBJ1-5, with D perhaps matching TRBD1 (5 bases). CDR3 sequence: CASSIGGSNQPQHF. The CDR3 DNA reads TGTGCCAGTAGTATCGGGGGGAGCAATCAGCCCCAGCATTTT. The variable domain in full, with the rest retrieved from reference TRBV19 and TRBJ1-5, is DGGITQSPKYLFRKEGQNVTLSCEQNLNHDAMYWYRQDPGQGLRLIYYSQIVNDFQKGDIAEGYSVSREKKESFPLTVTSAQKNPTAFYLCASSIGGSNQPQHFGDGTRLSIL.